This T cell receptor (beta chain) comes out of a study of control samples from healthy donors and cancer patients. The germline gives CDR1 KGHDR, CDR2 SFDVKD. V lost 10 bases to trimming and J lost 4 bases, with 10 bases between them. This CDR3 spans 12 amino acids. Method: immunoSEQ multiplex PCR; TCRdb's copy keeps in-frame clones and lacks some. The sample contains 75,000 to 95,000 clones, 90% of which appear only once. The J gene is TRBJ2-1, the V gene TRBV24-1, with D perhaps being TRBD1 or TRBD2 (6 bases each). This TCR derives from a woman aged 18-29 years in good health. The sequenced sample was blood. The CDR3 sequence: CATRGPYNEQFF. The CDR3 DNA sequence: TGTGCCACACGGGGGCCTTACAATGAGCAGTTCTTC.